This T cell receptor beta chain was captured by sequencing in a study of early T cells in non-severe SARS-CoV-2 infection. TCRdb reanalysed the 5' RACE reads using MiXCR and keeps one entry per CDR3 protein. The sample includes 55,000 to 65,000 distinct CDR3 sequences, over 13% of them seen just once. This CDR3 region has 12 residues. CDR1 MNHEY and CDR2 SMNVEV come from the germline V gene (reference sequence). Trimming stripped 2 bases from V and 8 bases from J, with 6 bases between. The clonotype originates from an adult who was a healthcare worker with PCR-confirmed SARS-CoV-2 infection or an uninfected control (not recorded which). The chain uses TRBV27 and TRBJ2-2; D gene unclear. Material: whole blood, obtained at baseline. The CDR3 loop is CASSLRRGELFF. In nucleotides, the CDR3 is TGTGCCAGCAGTTTACGGCGGGGGGAGCTGTTTTTT.